These 30 T cell receptor beta chains originate from one sample sequenced in a study of shared clonotypes between healthy human individuals. Naivety among CD8 cells was defined by CD45RO negativity and positive CCR7 selection, thereby excluding terminally differentiated effector memory CD45RA+ cells. This table comes from immunoSEQ multiplex PCR, and its TCRdb copy is limited to in-frame clones, with some not included. The repertoire holds about 2 million clones, 85% to 95% seen once, with 1% to 1.5% in the top ten. The sequenced sample was naive CD8+ T cells sorted from blood. These receptors were obtained from a man aged 18 to 29 in good health.

The rearrangement uses TRBV27 and TRBJ2-3, with 7 positions matching TRBD2. The germline gives CDR1 MNHEY, CDR2 SMNVEV (reference sequence). CDR3 length equals 18 residues. V lost 5 bases and J lost 2; bases outside the gene matches: 16. The CDR3: CASSPSTSTAGITDTQYF. In DNA, the CDR3 is TGTGCCAGCAGTCCGTCGACTTCGACAGCGGGGATCACAGATACGCAGTATTTT.

This sequence joins TRBV4-3 and TRBJ2-7, with TRBD1 matching over 9 bases. This CDR3 region has 15 residues. Unmatched junction bases numbered 9, after V lost 4 bases and J lost 5 bases. Germline CDR1 and CDR2: LGHNA and YSLEER. In nucleotides, the CDR3 is TGCGCCAGCAGCCGCGAACAGGGGGCTGGAAACGAGCAGTACTTC. Its protein is CASSREQGAGNEQYF.

The gene calls are TRBV4-1 and TRBJ1-2, with a weak D call TRBD1 (6 bases). The CDR3 is 15 amino acids. Germline V gene lookup returns CDR1 MGHRA and CDR2 YSYEKL. V was clipped by 6 bases and J by 2 bases, with 16 bases between them. CDR3 in DNA: TGCGCCAGCAGTCAACGCCTCGGGGGCAACTATGGCTACACCTTC. Its translation: CASSQRLGGNYGYTF.

The chain joins TRBV28 to TRBJ1-2; the D gene is possibly TRBD1 (5 bases). Germline V gene lookup returns CDR1 MDHEN and CDR2 SYDVKM. V shed 5 bases and J shed 4 bases, with 11 bases lying between them. The CDR3 runs to 13 residues. The chain's CDR3 is CASSNQGSYGYTF. CDR3 DNA sequence: TGTGCCAGCAGTAATCAGGGCAGCTATGGCTACACCTTC.

V gene TRBV21-1 combines with J gene TRBJ2-6. TRBV21-1 is a known pseudogene. The CDR3 consists of 20 residues. The chain's CDR3 is CASSKTKGTTPSSGANVLTF. In nucleotides, the CDR3 is TGTGCCAGCAGCAAAACGAAGGGAACTACCCCCAGCTCTGGGGCCAACGTCCTGACTTTC.

This chain uses TRBV5-6 with TRBJ2-1; 10 nucleotides line up with TRBD2. J lost 2 bases, V lost 0 bases, and 8 bases had no gene match. Germline V gives CDR1 SGHDT, CDR2 YYEEEE. There are 18 residues in the CDR3. The chain's CDR3 is CASSLEASGSQAYNEQFF. The CDR3 coding sequence is TGTGCCAGCAGCTTGGAGGCTAGCGGGAGCCAGGCCTACAATGAGCAGTTCTTC. Variable domain in full (rest from reference TRBV5-6 and TRBJ2-1): DAGVTQSPTHLIKTRGQQVTLRCSPKSGHDTVSWYQQALGQGPQFIFQYYEEEERQRGNFPDRFSGHQFPNYSSELNVNALLLGDSALYLCASSLEASGSQAYNEQFFGPGTRLTVL.

This clone was counted a single time. V is TRBV9 and J is TRBJ2-7; no clear D gene. The germline V and J ends were trimmed by 0 bases and 2 bases, with 12 bases remaining between them. This CDR3 is built from 15 residues. Germline V CDR1 and CDR2: SGDLS, YYNGEE. The CDR3 sequence is CASSVALELTYEQYF. CDR3 DNA sequence: TGTGCCAGCAGCGTAGCGTTAGAGTTGACCTACGAGCAGTACTTC.

The V call is TRBV7-9, the J call TRBJ2-3, with 12 bases lining up with TRBD2. This CDR3 is built from 16 residues. The J segment lost 3 bases and the V segment lost 5 bases, leaving 6 bases of the junction unmatched. Germline lookup yields CDR1 SEHNR and CDR2 FQNEAQ (reference sequence). The CDR3 coding sequence is TGTGCCAGCAGCCCACCTAGCGGGGGGGAGACAGATACGCAGTATTTT. This sequence encodes CASSPPSGGETDTQYF.

This chain connects TRBV10-2 to TRBJ2-7, with 7 bases lining up with TRBD1. CDR3 length equals 13 residues. The germline CDR1 and CDR2 sequences are WSHSY and SAAADI. Trimming took 7 bases from V and 0 from J; bases not matched to a gene: 3. The CDR3 loop is CASNDRASYEQYF. The CDR3, as DNA: TGCGCCAGCAATGACAGGGCCTCCTACGAGCAGTACTTC.

CDR3 in DNA: TGTGCCTGGAGTCACAGCGCCTACGAGCAGTACTTC. Its translation is CAWSHSAYEQYF. V usage is TRBV30 and J usage is TRBJ2-5; D uncertain. The J call may be in error: the DNA end matches TRBJ2-7 better. The length of the CDR3 is 12 residues. Germline V lookup: CDR1 GTSNPN, CDR2 SVGIG (reference sequence).

This sequence joins TRBV5-4 and TRBJ1-2; 9 bases line up with TRBD1. Germline V gene lookup returns CDR1 SGHNT and CDR2 YYREEE (reference sequence). Trimming at V came to 4 bases and at J to 4 bases, leaving 8 bases not matched to a gene. This CDR3 has 15 residues. CDR3 in amino acids: CASSARDREGYGYTF. The CDR3 nucleotides are TGTGCCAGCAGCGCGCGGGACAGGGAAGGCTATGGCTACACCTTC.

Turning to this clone: Other nucleotide sequences from this sample produce the same CDR3. The J gene is TRBJ2-3, the V gene TRBV11-2, with 12 bases matching TRBD2. Germline V gives CDR1 SGHAT, CDR2 FQNNGV. After removal of 5 bases from V and 6 bases from J, the junction contained 3 bases not matched to a gene. The CDR3 length is 14 residues. DNA for the CDR3: TGTGCCAGCAGCCTAGCGGGAGGGCCTGATACGCAGTATTTT. This encodes CASSLAGGPDTQYF. Full variable domain (remainder filled in from reference TRBV11-2 and TRBJ2-3): EAGVAQSPRYKIIEKRQSVAFWCNPISGHATLYWYQQILGQGPKLLIQFQNNGVVDDSQLPKDRFSAERLKGVDSTLKIQPAKLEDSAVYLCASSLAGGPDTQYFGPGTRLTVL.

This chain connects TRBV7-9 to TRBJ1-1; D ambiguous. Trimming took 3 bases from V and 13 from J, leaving 18 bases between them. Germline CDR1 reads SEHNR; CDR2 reads FQNEAQ (reference sequence). CDR3 length: 13 residues. The CDR3, as DNA: TGTGCCAGCAGCTTCTCCCAAACTGGACTGGGTTTCTTT. As protein: CASSFSQTGLGFF.

The genes are TRBV5-1 and TRBJ1-5, with 9 bases identical to TRBD1. Trimming took 4 bases from V and 3 from J; bases not matched to a gene: 11. The CDR3 length is 17 residues. Germline V lookup: CDR1 SGHRS, CDR2 YFSETQ. In nucleotides, the CDR3 is TGCGCCAGCAGCGAAACAGGGGGCGAAGGCGTCAATCAGCCCCAGCATTTT. It codes for CASSETGGEGVNQPQHF.

J is TRBJ2-7 and V is TRBV21-1; the table assigns TRBD1, which was not confirmed against the DNA. TRBV21-1 is an annotated pseudogene. The CDR3 sequence is 14 residues long. In DNA, the CDR3 is TGTGCCAACCCGAATCAGACAGGAGATTACGAGCAGTACTTC. Its protein product is CANPNQTGDYEQYF.

This clone has just one count. The chain links TRBV27 to TRBJ2-1; TRBD2 agrees at 8 bases. Trimming took 2 bases from V and 2 from J; bases not matched to a gene: 5. The length of the CDR3 is 16 residues. Germline V CDR1 and CDR2: MNHEY, SMNVEV (reference sequence). CDR3 sequence: CASSLMAGGTYNEQFF. In nucleotides, the CDR3 is TGTGCCAGCAGTTTAATGGCGGGAGGCACCTACAATGAGCAGTTCTTC.

V usage is TRBV9 and J usage is TRBJ2-5; D is unresolved. CDR3 size: 14 residues. V lost 0 bases, J lost 2 bases, and 8 bases lay in between. Germline V gives CDR1 SGDLS, CDR2 YYNGEE. Here the CDR3 DNA reads TGTGCCAGCAGCGTAGAGGGCATGCAAGAGACCCAGTACTTC. Translated: CASSVEGMQETQYF.

The genes are TRBV7-9 and TRBJ2-7; 7 bases agree with TRBD1. The CDR3 is 14 residues long. Trimming at V came to 5 bases and at J to 2 bases, leaving 6 bases not matched to a gene. Germline V lookup: CDR1 SEHNR, CDR2 FQNEAQ (reference sequence). CDR3 residues: CASSHRDSPYEQYF. The DNA for the CDR3 is TGTGCCAGCAGCCACCGGGACAGTCCCTACGAGCAGTACTTC.

The chain joins TRBV15 to TRBJ2-7, with a possible D match to TRBD1 (6 bases). This CDR3 is 14 amino acids long. Deletions cut 7 bases from V and 0 bases from J, with 13 bases between. Germline values: CDR1 LNHNV, CDR2 YYDKDF (reference sequence). The CDR3 loop reads CATNPGELSYEQYF. The CDR3 DNA reads TGTGCCACCAATCCAGGGGAGCTCTCCTACGAGCAGTACTTC.

About this clone: At one boundary the junction diverges from the germline segment, which might be a read error. This sequence joins TRBV30 and TRBJ1-2, with 11 bases aligning to TRBD1. Germline V gene sequence: CDR1 GTSNPN, CDR2 SVGIG (reference sequence). This CDR3 has 11 amino acids. Written as DNA, the CDR3 is TGTGCCGTGGGACAGGGGGGCCCCTTGGCCTTC. This translates into CAVGQGGPLAF.

The table lists this clone with a few counts. The chain is built from TRBV7-9 and TRBJ1-2; 7 bases fit TRBD1. Germline CDR1 is SEHNR and CDR2 is FQNEAQ (reference sequence). The CDR3 sequence is 16 residues long. V was clipped by 2 bases and J by 0 bases; unmatched bases: 6. In nucleotides, the CDR3 is TGTGCCAGCAGCTTATTGGGGACAGAGACTAACTATGGCTACACCTTC. As protein: CASSLLGTETNYGYTF. The whole variable domain, filled in from reference TRBV7-9 and TRBJ1-2, reads DTGVSQNPRHKITKRGQNVTFRCDPISEHNRLYWYRQTLGQGPEFLTYFQNEAQLEKSRLLSDRFSAERPKGSFSTLEIQRTEQGDSAMYLCASSLLGTETNYGYTFGSGTRLTVV.

The CDR3 coding sequence is TGTGCCATCAGTGAGTCGGGCGAAAGGGCAGATACGCAGTATTTT. It yields the protein CAISESGERADTQYF. This chain uses TRBV10-3 with TRBJ2-3; the D is unclear. CDR3 size: 15 residues. V was shortened by 0 bases and J by 4 bases, with 11 bases between the two germline ends. Germline-derived CDR1 and CDR2 are ENHRY and SYGVKD.

The rearrangement joins TRBV6-1 to TRBJ2-5, with D possibly matching TRBD2 (6 bases). The germline CDR1 and CDR2 sequences are MNHNS and SASEGT. V lost 1 base and J 8 bases, leaving 14 bases between the germline ends. The CDR3 consists of 14 residues. The CDR3 nucleotides are TGTGCCAGCAGTGAAGGGGGGGAACAAGGAACCCAGTACTTC. Translation gives CASSEGGEQGTQYF.

This sequence joins TRBV30 and TRBJ2-7; 10 nucleotides align to TRBD1. The CDR3 runs 14 residues. Germline-derived CDR1 and CDR2 are GTSNPN and SVGIG (reference sequence). J was trimmed by 2 bases and V by 5 bases; bases with no gene match: 6. CDR3 sequence reads: CAWETGTGAYEQYF. CDR3 nucleotides: TGTGCCTGGGAAACCGGGACAGGGGCCTACGAGCAGTACTTC.

Worth noting for this clone: The sample contains more than one DNA sequence encoding this CDR3. This chain joins TRBV7-9 and TRBJ2-1, with a tentative D call TRBD1 (6 bases). CDR3 length equals 15 residues. Trimming removed 3 bases at V and 2 bases at J, with 11 bases between. Looked up from germline, CDR1 is SEHNR and CDR2 is FQNEAQ (reference sequence). CDR3 bases: TGTGCCAGCAGCTTGCGGCAGGGGACCTACAATGAGCAGTTCTTC. Protein sequence: CASSLRQGTYNEQFF.

The chain couples TRBV27 to TRBJ1-3; D remains ambiguous. Deletions cut 0 bases from V and 0 bases from J, with 6 bases between. CDR3 length equals 15 residues. Germline-derived CDR1 and CDR2 are MNHEY and SMNVEV (reference sequence). The CDR3 DNA reads as TGTGCCAGCAGTTTATCTGGGGACTCTGGAAACACCATATATTTT. Amino acid sequence: CASSLSGDSGNTIYF.

The V call is TRBV20-1, the J call TRBJ1-1; no clear D. The germline V gene has CDR1 DFQATT and CDR2 SNEGSKA (reference sequence). This CDR3 contains 11 residues. The V end lost 3 bases, the J end lost 7 bases, and 9 bases lay between the germline ends. CDR3 protein: CSARLENEAFF. In DNA, the CDR3 is TGCAGTGCTAGGTTGGAGAATGAAGCTTTCTTT.

Comment on this clone: The sample contains more than one DNA sequence encoding this CDR3. J is TRBJ2-3 and V is TRBV6-5; D remains unclear. This CDR3 has 13 residues. Germline CDR1 reads MNHEY; CDR2 reads SVGAGI. The ends were cut back, 2 bases at V and 1 base at J, with 4 bases in the middle. CDR3 region: CASSYTGTDTQYF. The CDR3 region has the DNA TGTGCCAGCAGTTACACCGGCACAGATACGCAGTATTTT.

The chain links TRBV27 to TRBJ2-5; D gene uncertain. V lost 5 bases to trimming and J lost 5 bases, with 9 bases between them. The length of the CDR3 is 12 residues. Germline V gives CDR1 MNHEY, CDR2 SMNVEV (reference sequence). CDR3 coding DNA: TGTGCCAGCAGTCCGGACGGGGAGACCCAGTACTTC. Amino acids: CASSPDGETQYF.

This chain links TRBV5-8 with TRBJ2-7; D gene unclear. Trimming cost V 0 bases and J 3 bases, with 10 bases left between them. This CDR3 region has 14 residues. In germline, CDR1 is SGHTS, CDR2 YDEGEE. CDR3 sequence reads: CASSLGARNYEQYF. The CDR3 DNA reads TGTGCCAGCAGCTTGGGGGCCAGAAACTACGAGCAGTACTTC.